The clone carrying this TCR beta chain was detected only a few times. The sample originates from a study of beta chain features in type 1 diabetes. Isolated RNA was reverse transcribed in full, so expressed TCRB transcripts were sequenced. Clones were read by immunoSEQ multiplex PCR, and TCRdb kept only the in-frame ones, dropping some. Found here are 300,000 to 450,000 clones, roughly a fifth of them singletons; the top ten hold approximately 0.046%. This clonotype was sampled from a young woman in good health. The sequenced sample was naive CD4+ T cells from blood.

CDR3 sequence reads: CASTDKGRGTEAFF. Written as DNA, the CDR3 is TGTGCCAGCACCGATAAGGGGCGAGGCACTGAAGCTTTCTTT. The chain recombines TRBV14 with TRBJ1-1; D may be TRBD1 (5 bases). The germline V gene encodes CDR1 SGHDN and CDR2 FVKESK. The V end lost 7 bases, the J end lost 4 bases, and 16 bases lay between the germline ends. CDR3 length equals 14 residues. Drawing the rest from reference TRBV14 and TRBJ1-1, the complete variable domain is EAGVTQFPSHSVIEKGQTVTLRCDPISGHDNLYWYRRVMGKEIKFLLHFVKESKQDESGMPNNRFLAERTGGTYSTLKVQPAELEDSGVYFCASTDKGRGTEAFFGQGTRLTVV.